A single sample gave rise to the 11 T cell receptor beta chains below, sequenced in a study of T cells in narcolepsy. Repertoires were generated with immunoSEQ multiplex PCR, while TCRdb's copy carries only in-frame clones and drops some. The sample lists 27,000 or so clones, 75% to 85% occurring once. Sample: CD45RA- memory CD4+ T cells from PBMCs. These receptors originate from a human donor with narcolepsy.

V gene TRBV7-2 combines with J gene TRBJ1-5; weak D call: TRBD1 (6 bases). The germline V gene has CDR1 SGHTA and CDR2 FQGNSA. This CDR3 is built from 14 residues. Trimming removed 3 bases from V and 2 bases from J, with 8 bases in between. The CDR3: CASSFAGGNQPQHF. The CDR3 DNA reads TGTGCCAGCAGCTTTGCAGGGGGCAATCAGCCCCAGCATTTT.

The CDR3 sequence: CASRLIAGGTDTQYF. The CDR3, as DNA: TGCGCCAGCAGATTAATAGCGGGGGGCACAGATACGCAGTATTTT. J is TRBJ2-3 and V is TRBV5-1; the match to TRBD2 covers 9 bases. The CDR3 has 15 residues. Germline lookup yields CDR1 SGHRS and CDR2 YFSETQ. Germline trimming cut 5 bases from V and 1 base from J; bases unmatched to any gene: 5.

V is TRBV4-1 and J is TRBJ1-5; no definite D call. The CDR3 extends over 17 amino acids. V lost 1 base and J lost 0, with 13 bases in between. Germline V lookup: CDR1 MGHRA, CDR2 YSYEKL. Here the CDR3 DNA reads TGCGCCAGCAGCCAAGCAGGATGGACGGATAGCAATCAGCCCCAGCATTTT. Encoded protein: CASSQAGWTDSNQPQHF.

V gene TRBV19 combines with J gene TRBJ2-7; unclear D gene. The V and J ends lost 3 bases and 2 bases respectively, with 11 bases between them. Looked up from germline, CDR1 is LNHDA and CDR2 is SQIVND (reference sequence). The CDR3 has 14 amino acids. The CDR3 DNA sequence: TGTGCCAGTAGTATTTCGACGGACGCCTACGAGCAGTACTTC. It translates to CASSISTDAYEQYF.

The table lists this clone with a few counts. The chain carries TRBV6-6 and TRBJ1-1; D is unclear. In germline, CDR1 is MNHNY, CDR2 SVGAGI (reference sequence). There are 15 residues in the CDR3. Between the trimmed V and J ends, which lost 6 bases and 1 base, there was a span of 15 bases. CDR3 sequence (DNA): TGTGCCAGCAGACCCCACTCGACAACGAACACTGAAGCTTTCTTT. Its translation: CASRPHSTTNTEAFF.

This chain joins TRBV2 and TRBJ2-7; TRBD2 matches at 7 bases. After removal of 10 bases from V and 6 bases from J, the junction contained 12 bases not matched to a gene. The CDR3 runs to 13 residues. Germline lookup yields CDR1 SNHLY and CDR2 FYNNEI. Here the CDR3 DNA reads TGTGCCACCGCGGGGGAAGTCGCGCGCGAGCAGTACTTC. This gives the protein CATAGEVAREQYF.

The chain is built from TRBV4-2 and TRBJ2-7; D might be TRBD1 (6 bases). Trimming took 3 bases from V and 2 from J, leaving 14 bases between them. The CDR3 is 15 amino acids. Germline CDR1 LGHNA, CDR2 YNFKEQ. The CDR3 is CASSQDRDKTYEQYF. The DNA for the CDR3 is TGTGCCAGCAGCCAGGACCGGGACAAAACCTACGAGCAGTACTTC.

The chain recombines TRBV7-3 with TRBJ2-7, with unresolved D. Germline CDR1 and CDR2: SGHTA and FQGTGA. CDR3 size: 17 residues. V was trimmed by 1 base and J by 0 bases, leaving 16 bases between them. The CDR3 sequence: CASSLNTPKLSSYEQYF. The CDR3 region has the DNA TGTGCCAGCAGCTTAAACACCCCAAAATTGAGCTCCTACGAGCAGTACTTC.

The gene calls are TRBV4-2 and TRBJ2-3; D not resolved. The CDR3 has 14 residues. Trimming removed 5 bases at V and 3 bases at J, with 12 bases between. Per the germline V gene, CDR1 is LGHNA and CDR2 is YNFKEQ. This CDR3 reads CASSKKDGTDTQYF. CDR3 in DNA: TGTGCCAGCAGCAAAAAGGACGGGACAGATACGCAGTATTTT.

The CDR3 protein is CASRASGETNTGELFF. As DNA, the CDR3 is TGCGCCAGCAGGGCTAGCGGGGAGACGAACACCGGGGAGCTGTTTTTT. The V and J genes are TRBV5-1 and TRBJ2-2; 9 bases are a match to TRBD2. Looked up from germline, CDR1 is SGHRS and CDR2 is YFSETQ. The CDR3 has 16 residues. The J segment lost 0 bases and the V segment lost 5 bases, leaving 5 bases of the junction unmatched. Full variable domain (remainder filled in from reference TRBV5-1 and TRBJ2-2): KAGVTQTPRYLIKTRGQQVTLSCSPISGHRSVSWYQQTPGQGLQFLFEYFSETQRNKGNFPGRFSGRQFSNSRSEMNVSTLELGDSALYLCASRASGETNTGELFFGEGSRLTVL.

This chain connects TRBV7-2 to TRBJ2-3, with 11 nucleotides matching TRBD2. CDR3 size: 16 residues. Germline assignment: CDR1 SGHTA and CDR2 FQGNSA. The V and J ends lost 1 base and 3 bases, in that order; junction bases with no gene match: 3. CDR3 sequence: CASSLVSGGATDTQYF. CDR3 nucleotide sequence: TGTGCCAGCAGCTTAGTTAGCGGGGGGGCAACAGATACGCAGTATTTT.